The T cell receptor beta chain under discussion was sequenced for a study of blood T cell repertoires in COVID-19. For the study at large: The cDNA or gDNA used as material had been derived from T cells, B-cell-depleted T cells, or PBMCs.

Profiling relied on immunoSEQ multiplex PCR, and the TCRdb table lists in-frame clones only, not all of them. The sample contains 200,000 to 250,000 clones, approximately 84% of which appear only once. Germline V gives CDR1 PRHDT, CDR2 FYEKMQ (reference sequence). The CDR3 runs to 12 residues. J lost 4 bases, V lost 7 bases, and 3 bases had no gene match. V and J are TRBV13 and TRBJ1-1; TRBD1 matches 7 bases. The sample consisted of peripheral blood. The source is a man aged 40-55 years with acute or convalescent COVID-19. The CDR3 nucleotides read TGTGCCAGCAAGACAGGGCCCACTGAAGCTTTCTTT. Translated: CASKTGPTEAFF.